This TCR beta chain was captured in a study of T cells in Graves' hyperthyroidism and ophthalmopathy (dated by TCRdb to between 2019 and 2020). About the study as a whole: Peripheral blood was collected at initial diagnosis, before any treatment. TCR V-J signatures able to tell the groups apart were searched for in a discovery cohort of 95 to 100 patients, of whom over 40 had Graves' ophthalmopathy and 55 to 60 had stable Graves' hyperthyroidism. An independent validation cohort of around 19 hyperthyroidism patients and approximately 17 patients who later progressed to ophthalmopathy tested prospective prediction of ophthalmopathy. The 100 discovery patients were randomly split 7:3 into training and test sets. The study also compared thyroid tissue and blood T-cell repertoires from five or six Graves' hyperthyroidism patients. Once sampling was done, hyperthyroidism patients were given methimazole at a starting dose of 30 mg daily, whereas ophthalmopathy patients were given high-dose intravenous methylprednisolone. According to the paper, TCR Vbeta CDR3 sequencing was carried out on some 140 peripheral blood samples, which came from over 40 ophthalmopathy, around 74 hyperthyroidism and roughly 17 progressor patients.

The paper's findings and limits, for the study overall: Sample size was not statistically predetermined, and investigators were not blinded to group allocation. In cross-validation, a model built on a 13 V-J signature told ophthalmopathy apart from stable hyperthyroidism with about 90% sensitivity and roughly 81% specificity, and in testing the same model reached 80%/75%. Most expanded thyroid clonotypes (frequency above 0.001) were also detected in blood, suggesting blood repertoires may reflect thyroid immune responses. During validation, the model predicted progression to ophthalmopathy a median of around 6 months ahead of onset, with roughly 65% sensitivity and 72% to 85% specificity.

The germline V gene provides CDR1 SGDLS and CDR2 YYNGEE. Its CDR3 holds 13 amino acids, cysteine through phenylalanine. The sequence is cut down to CDR3 DNA, 39 bases in frame from base 1. For this chain, trimming is 4 bases at the V end and 8 bases at the J end, and the number of junction bases without a gene match is 7. TCR beta CDR3 regions were amplified from RNA transcripts. A first-round RT-PCR of the TCR CDR3 used the HTBI primer set with the Qiagen OneStep RT-PCR kit. Libraries were constructed in a second round of multiplex PCR, after which size selection and purification were performed. The libraries were sequenced on an Illumina HiSeq2000 using paired-end 100 bp reads. On the study's bioinformatics: Raw data were processed with SOAPnuke, discarding reads with adapters, uncalled bases, mean Phred below 15, or no exact constant-primer or identifier match. High-quality paired reads were merged with COPE v1.2.5, and unique nucleotide sequences were defined as clonotypes. MiTCR v1.1 was used to align clonotypes to the IMGT TRBV, TRBD and TRBJ reference segments. Only V-J combinations with frequency above 0.0001, covering about 99% of repertoires, were analysed. A TCS score was defined as the ratio of F50 (clonal expansion) to E x V (chaos), with BLOSUM62-based TCRdist applied between CDR3 peptides within each V-J. Welch's t-statistics and random forest reduced around 550 V-J features to 13, which were used in a naive Bayes classifier (R e1071). Starting from the raw public reads, TCRdb applied fastp trimming at Q25, assembled clones with MiXCR and retained in-frame beta chains. Records with the same CDR3 protein are collapsed into one entry carrying the most frequent genes and DNA. TCRdb's processing, not the study's, gives the V and J calls here. This sample has 150,000 to 200,000 distinct CDR3 sequences in its table, and approximately 15% of those were observed once. Around 27% of the sample is held by the ten biggest clonotypes.

The sample holds many counts of this clonotype. Its antigen target is currently unknown. Base qualities are not provided; no much larger clone lies one nucleotide away. Stable Graves' hyperthyroidism was defined as no progression to ophthalmopathy during 18 months of follow-up. Hyperthyroidism patients were newly diagnosed, had a disease duration of under 2 months, and were aged 18 to 65 years. Exclusion was applied to patients with uncontrolled infections, other autoimmune diseases, pregnancy or lactation. Diagnoses were established on the basis of clinical symptoms, serum thyroxine and TRAb, thyroid ultrasound, and orbital computed tomography. PBMCs were separated from 10 ml of fresh peripheral blood using Ficoll-Paque density gradient centrifugation. Trizol reagent was used to extract total RNA, and RNA quality was then checked on an Agilent 2100 Bioanalyzer.

The sequence is built from TRBV9 and TRBJ1-2; 8 central bases correspond to TRBD1. The receptor was isolated from a woman in her fifties or sixties with Graves' hyperthyroidism. Source material: blood. The CDR3 is CASSRTGQEGYTF. Here is the DNA: TGTGCCAGCAGCAGGACAGGGCAGGAGGGCTACACCTTC.